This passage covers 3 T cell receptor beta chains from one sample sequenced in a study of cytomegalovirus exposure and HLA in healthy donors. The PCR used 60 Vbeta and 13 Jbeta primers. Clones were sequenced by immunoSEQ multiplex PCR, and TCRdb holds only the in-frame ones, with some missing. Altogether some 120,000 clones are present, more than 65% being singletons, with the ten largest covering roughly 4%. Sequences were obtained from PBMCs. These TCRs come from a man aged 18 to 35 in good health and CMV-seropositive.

CDR3 DNA sequence: TGTGCCAGTAGTGAGTTGCCTAGCCGGGGGAACACCGGGGAGCTGTTTTTT. Its translation: CASSELPSRGNTGELFF. The chain combines TRBV19 with TRBJ2-2; D might be TRBD2 (5 bases). The CDR3 covers 17 residues. Germline CDR1 is LNHDA and CDR2 is SQIVND (reference sequence). Trimming removed 5 bases from V and 1 base from J, with 17 bases in between.

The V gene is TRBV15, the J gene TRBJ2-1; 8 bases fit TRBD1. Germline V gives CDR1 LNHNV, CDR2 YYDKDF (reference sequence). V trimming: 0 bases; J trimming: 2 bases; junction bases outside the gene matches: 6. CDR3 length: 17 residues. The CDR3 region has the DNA TGTGCCACCAGCAGAGATGTGTTACAGGGGGCCTACAATGAGCAGTTCTTC. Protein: CATSRDVLQGAYNEQFF.

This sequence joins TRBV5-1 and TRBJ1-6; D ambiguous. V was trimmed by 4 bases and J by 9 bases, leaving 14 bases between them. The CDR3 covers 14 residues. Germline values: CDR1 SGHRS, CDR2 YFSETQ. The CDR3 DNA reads TGCGCCAGCAGCCAACAATCAGGTTCTTCACCCCTCCACTTT. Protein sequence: CASSQQSGSSPLHF.